This entry describes one TCR beta chain. Its matching antigen is unknown. This entry is derived from a study of shared clonotypes between healthy human individuals. Study in general: Per donor, CD8 memory used one plate, CD8 naive used two, CD4 memory used three and CD4 naive used three. Study-wide findings and caveats: Shared across a few donors were about 4.8% of the naive CD4 clonotypes.

Germline CDR1 is SGHTA and CDR2 is FQGTGA. V shed 4 bases and J 0 bases; nucleotides not matched to a gene: 10. CDR3 size: 19 residues. Clones were sequenced by immunoSEQ multiplex PCR, and TCRdb holds only the in-frame ones, with some missing. The table lists approximately 640,000 clones, 60% to 80% of them singletons. The chain recombines TRBV7-3 with TRBJ2-4; 12 bases align to TRBD2. Sequencing was done on a sample of memory CD4+ T cells sorted from blood. Subset meaning: CD45RA-negative fraction. The sequence came from a woman in her 30s in good health. The CDR3 bases are TGTGCCAGCAGCTCATCAAGACTAGCGGGGGACCTAGCCAAAAACATTCAGTACTTC. Translated: CASSSSRLAGDLAKNIQYF. Together with reference TRBV7-3 and TRBJ2-4, the CDR3 gives the full variable domain: GAGVSQTPSNKVTEKGKYVELRCDPISGHTALYWYRQSLGQGPEFLIYFQGTGAADDSGLPNDRFFAVRPEGSVSTLKIQRTERGDSAVYLCASSSSRLAGDLAKNIQYFGAGTRLSVL.